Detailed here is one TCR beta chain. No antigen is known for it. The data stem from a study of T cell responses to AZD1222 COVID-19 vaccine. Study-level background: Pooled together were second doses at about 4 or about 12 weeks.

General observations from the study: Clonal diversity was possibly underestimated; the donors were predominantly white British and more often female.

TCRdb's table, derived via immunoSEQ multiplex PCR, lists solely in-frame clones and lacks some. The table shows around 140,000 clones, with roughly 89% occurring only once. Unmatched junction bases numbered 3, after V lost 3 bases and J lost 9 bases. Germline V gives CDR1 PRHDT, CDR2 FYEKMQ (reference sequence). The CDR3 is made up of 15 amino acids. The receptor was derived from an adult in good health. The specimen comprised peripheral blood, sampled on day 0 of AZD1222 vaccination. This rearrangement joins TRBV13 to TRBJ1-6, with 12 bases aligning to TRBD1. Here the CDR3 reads CASSLGQGAFSPLHF. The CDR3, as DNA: TGTGCCAGCAGCTTGGGACAGGGGGCCTTTTCACCCCTCCACTTT.